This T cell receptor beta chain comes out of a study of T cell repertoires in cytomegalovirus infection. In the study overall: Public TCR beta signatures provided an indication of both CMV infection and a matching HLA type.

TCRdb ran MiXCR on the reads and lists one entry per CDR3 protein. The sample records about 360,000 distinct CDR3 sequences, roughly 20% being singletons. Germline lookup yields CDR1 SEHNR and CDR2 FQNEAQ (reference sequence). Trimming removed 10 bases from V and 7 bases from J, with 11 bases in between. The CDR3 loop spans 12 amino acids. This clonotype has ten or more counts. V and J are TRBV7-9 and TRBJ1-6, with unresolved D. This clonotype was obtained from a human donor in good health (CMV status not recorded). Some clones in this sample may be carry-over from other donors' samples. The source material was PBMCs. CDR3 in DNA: TGTGCCACCCAGGACGGCAATTCACCCCTCCACTTT. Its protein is CATQDGNSPLHF.